This T cell receptor (beta chain) derives from a study of shared clonotypes between healthy human individuals. On the study more broadly: Each donor had three CD4 naive, three CD4 memory, two CD8 naive and one CD8 memory plate.

Terminally differentiated effector memory CD45RA+ cells were excluded from the naive CD8 cells, which were CD45RO-negative and positively selected for CCR7. V lost 1 base, J lost 0 bases, and 17 bases stayed unmatched. The CDR3 is made up of 20 amino acids. Germline values: CDR1 SGHVS, CDR2 FNYEAQ. The protocol was immunoSEQ multiplex PCR, while the TCRdb copy is restricted to in-frame clones and leaves out a portion. Among about 2.1 million clones listed, 93% were seen once. The chain couples TRBV7-6 to TRBJ2-7; 8 nucleotides align to TRBD2. The specimen was naive CD8+ T cells from PBMCs. The receptor was derived from a young man in good health. Some clones in this sample may be carry-over from other donors' samples. CDR3 sequence: CASSLDELAGVIPFSYEQYF. CDR3 sequence (DNA): TGTGCCAGCAGCTTAGACGAGCTAGCGGGTGTGATCCCTTTCTCCTACGAGCAGTACTTC.